Below, 20 T cell receptor beta chains from the same sample are listed, as sequenced in a study of blood T cells in healthy people across ages. A second PCR of about 7 to 12 cycles used a sample-barcoded 5' primer and a J-beta primer mix. One entry per CDR3 protein results from TCRdb running MiXCR on the 5' RACE reads. This repertoire shows hundreds of thousands of distinct CDR3 sequences, roughly 24% found once; its top ten account for around 3%. The data were also submitted as part of a second study, on T cells of mothers and their children.

Material: blood. These receptors all come from a boy under 18 in good health.

This clonotype was found a few times. The chain carries TRBV11-2 and TRBJ1-1; the D gene is possibly TRBD1 (5 bases). This CDR3 has 13 amino acids. Germline V gene lookup returns CDR1 SGHAT and CDR2 FQNNGV. V was trimmed by 10 bases and J by 0 bases, leaving 12 bases between them. The CDR3 region is CAIGTRVNTEAFF. The CDR3, as DNA: TGTGCCATAGGGACCCGGGTGAACACTGAAGCTTTCTTT.

Only a few counts were recorded for this clonotype. The chain links TRBV28 to TRBJ1-4; a possible D gene is TRBD1 (5 bases). Germline-derived CDR1 and CDR2 are MDHEN and SYDVKM. V was clipped by 7 bases and J by 8 bases, with 14 bases between them. There are 13 residues in the CDR3. CDR3 sequence reads: CASITGSGEKLFF. CDR3 nucleotides: TGTGCCAGCATCACAGGATCAGGGGAAAAACTGTTTTTT. The entire variable domain, with the rest obtained from reference TRBV28 and TRBJ1-4, is as follows: DVKVTQSSRYLVKRTGEKVFLECVQDMDHENMFWYRQDPGLGLRLIYFSYDVKMKEKGDIPEGYSVSREKKERFSLILESASTNQTSMYLCASITGSGEKLFFGSGTQLSVL.

Only a few counts were recorded for this clonotype. The V gene is TRBV19, the J gene TRBJ2-6, with D perhaps matching TRBD1 (5 bases). Germline CDR1 is LNHDA and CDR2 is SQIVND (reference sequence). The CDR3 totals 15 residues. V was pared by 7 bases and J by 2 bases, with 12 bases between. This chain's CDR3 is CASTTGDPGANVLTF. Here the CDR3 DNA reads TGTGCCAGTACCACAGGAGATCCTGGGGCCAACGTCCTGACTTTC.

In this sample, this clonotype turned up a few times. The V gene is TRBV5-1, the J gene TRBJ2-1; D might be TRBD1 (6 bases). V gave up 1 base and J gave up 4 bases, with 18 bases separating them. The CDR3 spans 17 residues. CDR1 and CDR2 from the germline V gene are SGHRS and YFSETQ. The CDR3 loop is CASSLTSSGQEYNEQFF. CDR3 coding DNA: TGCGCCAGCAGCTTGACCTCCTCGGGACAAGAGTACAATGAGCAGTTCTTC.

This chain uses TRBV6-5 with TRBJ2-1; maybe TRBD1 (5 bases). The DNA end favors TRBJ2-5, so the J call may be wrong. Germline V lookup: CDR1 MNHEY, CDR2 SVGAGI. The CDR3 is made up of 13 amino acids. CDR3 DNA sequence: TGTGCCAGCAGTTACGGGGCAGTGGAGACCCAGTACTTC. Residues: CASSYGAVETQYF.

As to this clonotype: A much bigger clone sits one base away, suggesting this may be a read error. The chain couples TRBV10-3 to TRBJ2-5; 9 bases fit TRBD1. Germline V gives CDR1 ENHRY, CDR2 SYGVKD. The length of the CDR3 is 15 residues. The CDR3 DNA reads as TGTGCCGTCAGTGACTTGGACAGGGGTCAAGAGACCCAGTACTTC. This sequence encodes CAVSDLDRGQETQYF.

This clonotype showed up just a few times. Here the CDR3 DNA reads TGCGCCAGCAGCCAAGAGACGCTAGACAGGGGGCACACTGAAGCTTTCTTT. Translated: CASSQETLDRGHTEAFF. The chain uses TRBV4-1 and TRBJ1-1, with 10 nucleotides matching TRBD1. The CDR3 sequence is 17 residues long. J lost 3 bases, V lost 0 bases, and 7 bases had no gene match. Germline V gene sequence: CDR1 MGHRA, CDR2 YSYEKL.

This chain joins TRBV12-3 or TRBV12-4 and TRBJ1-2, with D unresolved. V was shortened by 7 bases and J by 2 bases, with 11 bases between the two germline ends. This CDR3 spans 13 amino acids. DNA of the CDR3: TGTGCCAGCACCCCGTGGGCGAACTATGGCTACACCTTC. Encoded protein: CASTPWANYGYTF.

J is TRBJ1-4 and V is TRBV25-1; the D is unclear. V lost 5 bases and J lost 6, with 13 bases in between. CDR1 MGHDK and CDR2 SYGVNS come from the germline V gene. This CDR3 contains 14 residues. The CDR3 sequence is CASSNRGEDEKLFF. The CDR3, as DNA: TGTGCCAGCAGTAACCGGGGTGAGGATGAAAAACTGTTTTTT.

The chain is built from TRBV10-3 and TRBJ1-6; no clear D gene. The germline V gene has CDR1 ENHRY and CDR2 SYGVKD. V was trimmed by 6 bases and J by 5 bases, leaving 8 bases between them. The CDR3 has 13 residues. The CDR3 sequence is CAISGRDNSPLHF. The CDR3 DNA sequence: TGTGCCATCAGCGGCAGAGATAATTCACCCCTCCACTTT.

This chain connects TRBV10-3 to TRBJ1-4; TRBD1 aligns across 10 bases. CDR3 length: 15 amino acids. Germline loops: CDR1 ENHRY, CDR2 SYGVKD. Trimming at V came to 8 bases and at J to 8 bases, leaving 11 bases not matched to a gene. CDR3 DNA: TGTGCCATCTCCCAAGACAGGGGGCGCGACGAAAAACTGTTTTTT. It specifies CAISQDRGRDEKLFF.

This chain links TRBV21-1 with TRBJ2-2. TRBV21-1 is flagged as a pseudogene. This CDR3 contains 13 residues. This CDR3 is CASILADPGELFF. For the CDR3, the DNA is TGTGCCAGCATACTAGCGGACCCCGGGGAGCTGTTTTTT.

This clonotype was seen a handful of times. V gene TRBV12-3 or TRBV12-4 combines with J gene TRBJ2-7; D perhaps matches TRBD1 (6 bases). V lost 10 bases to trimming and J lost 7 bases, with 17 bases between them. The CDR3 loop spans 12 amino acids. The CDR3 region is CATSTRGLEQYF. CDR3 nucleotides: TGTGCCACTTCAACCAGGGGCTTGGAGCAGTACTTC.

This chain uses TRBV21-1 with TRBJ2-7; TRBD1, as called in the table, went unchecked against the DNA. TRBV21-1 is a documented pseudogene. This CDR3 spans 15 amino acids. The CDR3: CASSKRGRDGYEQYF. The CDR3 bases are TGTGCCAGCAGCAAACGCGGCAGGGATGGATACGAGCAGTACTTC.

This clonotype was recorded a few times. The chain recombines TRBV7-9 with TRBJ2-2; TRBD2 matches 10 bases. CDR1 and CDR2 (germline): SEHNR, FQNEAQ (reference sequence). The CDR3 length is 19 residues. With 4 bases clipped from V and 3 bases from J, the junction kept 14 bases outside the gene matches. The CDR3 here is CASSSPSGGSFWDTGELFF. As DNA, the CDR3 is TGTGCCAGCAGCTCCCCTAGCGGGGGTTCCTTCTGGGACACCGGGGAGCTGTTTTTT.

The chain couples TRBV4-2 to TRBJ1-2; possibly TRBD1 for D (6 bases). Trimming took off 1 base at V and 4 bases at J, with 19 bases between the two ends. Germline assignment: CDR1 LGHNA and CDR2 YNFKEQ. The CDR3 totals 17 residues. For the CDR3, the DNA is TGTGCCAGCAGCCAAGGGGTGGGGGCAGGGGCGATCTATGGCTACACCTTC. The encoded protein is CASSQGVGAGAIYGYTF.

The genes are TRBV20-1 and TRBJ2-1, with a tentative D call TRBD2 (6 bases). V lost 4 bases to trimming and J lost 7 bases, with 11 bases between them. Germline CDR1 is DFQATT and CDR2 is SNEGSKA (reference sequence). This CDR3 contains 12 residues. The CDR3 DNA is TGCAGTGCTACAGGGAGGCGGAATGAGCAGTTCTTC. This sequence encodes CSATGRRNEQFF.

This chain connects TRBV6-5 to TRBJ2-7, with TRBD1 as a possible D gene (5 bases). Germline assignment: CDR1 MNHEY and CDR2 SVGAGI. The ends were cut back, 0 bases at V and 4 bases at J, with 13 bases in the middle. The CDR3 runs to 15 residues. The CDR3 DNA sequence: TGTGCCAGCAGTTACTCCCAGGGTTCCATATACGAGCAGTACTTC. Its translation is CASSYSQGSIYEQYF.

CDR3 DNA sequence: TGTGCCAGCAGCTTAAGAAGGGGCAATTCACCCCTCCACTTT. It is translated as CASSLRRGNSPLHF. The J gene is TRBJ1-6, the V gene TRBV7-3, with D perhaps TRBD1 (5 bases). V dropped 1 base and J dropped 7 bases, with 8 bases sitting between them. Germline V gives CDR1 SGHTA, CDR2 FQGTGA. The CDR3 runs 14 residues.

CDR3 DNA: TGTGCCAGCAGCTTAAGGCCCACGGGGCTGATGGATACGCAGTATTTT. Protein sequence: CASSLRPTGLMDTQYF. This rearrangement joins TRBV7-3 to TRBJ2-3; possibly TRBD1 or TRBD2 for D (5 bases each). This CDR3 has 16 amino acids. Germline CDR1 reads SGHTA; CDR2 reads FQGTGA. Between the trimmed V and J ends, which lost 1 base and 6 bases, there was a span of 17 bases.